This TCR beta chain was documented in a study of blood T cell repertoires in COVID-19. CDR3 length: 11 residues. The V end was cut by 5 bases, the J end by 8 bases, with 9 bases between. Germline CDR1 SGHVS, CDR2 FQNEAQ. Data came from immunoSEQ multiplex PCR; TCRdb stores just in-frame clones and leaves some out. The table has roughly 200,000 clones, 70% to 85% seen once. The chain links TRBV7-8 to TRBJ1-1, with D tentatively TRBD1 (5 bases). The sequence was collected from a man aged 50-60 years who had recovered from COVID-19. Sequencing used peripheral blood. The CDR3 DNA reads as TGTGCCAGCAGCCCCAGGGCCGAAGCTTTCTTT. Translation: CASSPRAEAFF. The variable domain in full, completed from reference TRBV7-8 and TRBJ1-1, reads GAGVSQSPRYKVAKRGQDVALRCDPISGHVSLFWYQQALGQGPEFLTYFQNEAQLDKSGLPSDRFFAERPEGSVSTLKIQRTQQEDSAVYLCASSPRAEAFFGQGTRLTVV.